The T cell receptor (beta chain) under discussion was sequenced for a study of T cell responses to AZD1222 COVID-19 vaccine. Assay used: immunoSEQ multiplex PCR; TCRdb lists only in-frame clones, some missing. Among 80,000 to 100,000 clones listed, around 89% were seen once. V lost 7 bases, J lost 4 bases, and 19 bases lay in between. CDR1 is MNHEY, CDR2 SMNVEV, per germline (reference sequence). This CDR3 contains 16 residues. This chain connects TRBV27 to TRBJ1-4; D gene ambiguous. Sequencing was performed on peripheral blood, taken on day 0 of AZD1222 vaccination. This clonotype was obtained from an adult in good health. The CDR3 here is CASTSGPIVFNEKLFF. The CDR3 region has the DNA TGTGCCAGCACCTCCGGACCGATTGTGTTTAATGAAAAACTGTTTTTT.